This T cell receptor (beta chain) was identified during a study of response to subunit inactivated influenza vaccine. Whole-study results and caveats: Authors suggested that a seasonal influenza vaccination recruits few new T cells each time.

TCRdb processed the RT-PCR reads anew with MiXCR; each CDR3 protein has one entry. This table holds hundreds of thousands of distinct CDR3 sequences, approximately 11% found once. In this sample, this clonotype turned up a few times. Its antigen is not identified. This CDR3 has 17 amino acids. Germline V gene sequence: CDR1 MDHEN, CDR2 SYDVKM. V lost 6 bases and J lost 0; bases outside the gene matches: 6. The source is a man in his forties or fifties who received an inactivated influenza vaccine. The chain recombines TRBV28 with TRBJ2-5, with 14 bases matching TRBD2. The sequenced sample was PBMCs from blood, obtained more than 35 days after vaccination. The CDR3: CASRPGLAGVDQETQYF. CDR3 DNA: TGTGCCAGCAGACCGGGACTAGCGGGAGTCGACCAAGAGACCCAGTACTTC.